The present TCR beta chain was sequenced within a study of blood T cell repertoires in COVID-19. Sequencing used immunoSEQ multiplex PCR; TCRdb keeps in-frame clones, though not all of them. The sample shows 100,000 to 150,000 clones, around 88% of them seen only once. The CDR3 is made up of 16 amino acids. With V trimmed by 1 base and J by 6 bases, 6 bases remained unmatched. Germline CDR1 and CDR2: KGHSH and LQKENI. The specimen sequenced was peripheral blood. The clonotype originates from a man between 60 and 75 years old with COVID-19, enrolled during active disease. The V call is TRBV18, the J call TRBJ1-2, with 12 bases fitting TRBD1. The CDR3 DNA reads TGTGCCAGCTCACCACGGGACAGGGGGCGCGGTGATGGCTACACCTTC. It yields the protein CASSPRDRGRGDGYTF.